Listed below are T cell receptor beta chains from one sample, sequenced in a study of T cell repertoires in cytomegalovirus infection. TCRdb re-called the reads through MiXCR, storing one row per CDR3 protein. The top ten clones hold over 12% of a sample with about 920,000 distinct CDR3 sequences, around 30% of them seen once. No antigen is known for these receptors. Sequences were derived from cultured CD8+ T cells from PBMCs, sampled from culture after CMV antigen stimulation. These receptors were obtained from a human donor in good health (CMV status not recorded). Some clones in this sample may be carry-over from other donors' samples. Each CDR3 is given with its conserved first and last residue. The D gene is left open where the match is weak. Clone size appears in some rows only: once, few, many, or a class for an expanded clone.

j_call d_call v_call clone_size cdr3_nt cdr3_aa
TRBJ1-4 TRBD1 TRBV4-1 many TGCGCCAGCAGCCTCCGGACAGGGAAACTGTTTTTT CASSLRTGKLFF
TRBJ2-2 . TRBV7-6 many TGTGCCAGCAGCCCCCGACGCGACGGGGAGCTGTTTTTT CASSPRRDGELFF
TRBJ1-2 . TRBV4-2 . TGTGTCAGCAGCCAGGACCTGTATGGCTACACCTTC CVSSQDLYGYTF
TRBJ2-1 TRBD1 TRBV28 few TGTGCCAGCAGCCGGGACAGACACTACAATGAGCAGTTCTTC CASSRDRHYNEQFF
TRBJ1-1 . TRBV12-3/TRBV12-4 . TGTGCCAGCATTCTGGCCGGATCTGAAGCTTTCTTT CASILAGSEAFF
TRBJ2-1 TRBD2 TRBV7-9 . TGTGCCAGCAGCTTTCCGGGACTAGCGGGGGCAGGGGATGAGCAGTTCTTC CASSFPGLAGAGDEQFF
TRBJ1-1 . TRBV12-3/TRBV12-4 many TGTGCCAGCAGCCCGGGACATGAAGCTTTCTTT CASSPGHEAFF
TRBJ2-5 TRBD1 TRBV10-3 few TGTGCCATCAACAAAGGGACAGGGGGCCGGGAGACCCAGTACTTC CAINKGTGGRETQYF
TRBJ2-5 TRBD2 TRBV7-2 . TGTGCCAGCAGCTTAGAGAGGCGGGGGGGCTATATGGAGACCCAGTACTTC CASSLERRGGYMETQYF
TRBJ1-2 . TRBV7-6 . TGTGCCAGCAGCCGGGAGGGGGACTATGGCTACACCTTC CASSREGDYGYTF
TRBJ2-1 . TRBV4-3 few TGCGCCAGCAGCCAAGGGTGGACAGTCAACAATGAGCAGTTCTTC CASSQGWTVNNEQFF
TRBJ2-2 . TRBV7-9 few TGTGCCAGCAGCTTCATGGGGAACACCGGGGAGCTGTTTTTT CASSFMGNTGELFF
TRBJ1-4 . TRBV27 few TGTGCCAGCAGTTTAATCGGCAGGGCGAGGGAAAAACTGTTTTTT CASSLIGRAREKLFF
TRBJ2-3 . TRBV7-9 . TGTGCCAGCCGAGAACAGGGAAGTTGGACAGATACGCAGTATTTT CASREQGSWTDTQYF
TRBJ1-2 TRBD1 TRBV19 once TGTGCCACGACAGGGGGCTATGGCTACACCTTC CATTGGYGYTF
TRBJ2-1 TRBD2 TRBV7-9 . TGTGCCAGCAGCTTACCACTAGCGGGGGGGCCCAATGAGCAGTTCTTC CASSLPLAGGPNEQFF
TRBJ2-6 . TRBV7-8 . TGTGCCAGCAGCTTACTAAGGGCTGGGGCCAACGTCCTGACTTTC CASSLLRAGANVLTF
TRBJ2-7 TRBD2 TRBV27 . TGTGCCAACAGTATTAGCGGGGGTCTGTCCTACGAGCAGTACTTC CANSISGGLSYEQYF
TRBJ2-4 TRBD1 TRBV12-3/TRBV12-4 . TGTGCCAGCAGTCCGACAGGGCCGATTCAGTACTTC CASSPTGPIQYF
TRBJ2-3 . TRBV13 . TGTGCCAGCAGCGTAAACTGGGGGGACAGCACAGATACGCAGTATTTT CASSVNWGDSTDTQYF
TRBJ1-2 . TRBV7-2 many TGTGCCAGCAGCTTAGCAGGGAGCTACACCTTC CASSLAGSYTF
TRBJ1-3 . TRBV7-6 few TGTGCCAGCAGCGCTTTAAAGCTTGACTCTGGAAACACCATATATTTT CASSALKLDSGNTIYF
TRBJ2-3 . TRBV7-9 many TGTGCCAGCAGCTCCGGGCTGTCTGGACAGAACACAGATACGCAGTATTTT CASSSGLSGQNTDTQYF
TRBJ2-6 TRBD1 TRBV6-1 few TGTGCCAGCAGCAACAGGGGGCTGGTGAAAGCTGGGGCCAACGTCCTGACTTTC CASSNRGLVKAGANVLTF
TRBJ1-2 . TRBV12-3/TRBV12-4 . TGTGCCAACAGTTCCGGACGGTCTGGCTACACCTTC CANSSGRSGYTF
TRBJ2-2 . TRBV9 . TGTGCCAGCAGCGTAGGAGCTAACACCGGGGAGCTGTTTTTT CASSVGANTGELFF
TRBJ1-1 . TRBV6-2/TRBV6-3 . TGTGCCAGCAGTATAAACAGGGTTTACACTGAAGCTTTCTTT CASSINRVYTEAFF
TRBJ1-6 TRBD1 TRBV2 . TGTGCCAGCCCAATCGGACAGGACAGCTTGCCCCATAATTCACCCCTCCACTTT CASPIGQDSLPHNSPLHF
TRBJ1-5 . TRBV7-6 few TGTGCCAGCAGCCCACTCCCGGGCCCCAAAGAGCCCCAGCATTTT CASSPLPGPKEPQHF
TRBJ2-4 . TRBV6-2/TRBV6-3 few TGTGCCAGCAGTTCCAGTAGAAACATTCAGTACTTC CASSSSRNIQYF
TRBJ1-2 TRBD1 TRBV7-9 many TGTGCCAGCAGCTCCACCGACAGGGCCCCCGACTATGGCTACACCTTC CASSSTDRAPDYGYTF
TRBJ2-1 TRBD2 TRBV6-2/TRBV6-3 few TGTGCCAGCAAACTGGGCGGGGGGGCCTACAATGAGCAGTTCTTC CASKLGGGAYNEQFF
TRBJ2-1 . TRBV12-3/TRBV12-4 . TGTGCCAGCAGTTTCCGTGATAGTGAGTGGTCCTACAATGAGCAGTTCTTC CASSFRDSEWSYNEQFF
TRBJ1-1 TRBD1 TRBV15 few TGTGCCACCAGCAGGGGTACAGGGGAGGTGGAAGCTTTCTTT CATSRGTGEVEAFF
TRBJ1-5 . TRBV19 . TGTGCCAGTAGTATAGAGGGGGGTCAGCCCCAGCATTTT CASSIEGGQPQHF
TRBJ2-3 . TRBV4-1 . TGCGCCAGCAGCCAATCAGAGAGGGGTGGGGATACGCAGTATTTT CASSQSERGGDTQYF
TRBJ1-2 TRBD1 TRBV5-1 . TGCGCCAGCAGTCCGGGACAGGGCGATCCATATGGCTACACCTTC CASSPGQGDPYGYTF
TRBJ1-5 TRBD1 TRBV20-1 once TGCAGTGCTCCCCCGGGACAGACTATCGATCAGCCCCAGCATTTT CSAPPGQTIDQPQHF
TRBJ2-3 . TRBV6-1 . TGTGCCAGCAGTTTCAGGGAACCCCCAGATACGCAGTATTTT CASSFREPPDTQYF
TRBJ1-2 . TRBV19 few TGTGCCAGTAGTCCAGCCGGGACGGACTATGGCTACACCTTC CASSPAGTDYGYTF
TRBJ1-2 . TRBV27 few TGTGCCAGCTCCTTGGGGGCCCCTAACTATGGCTACACCTTC CASSLGAPNYGYTF
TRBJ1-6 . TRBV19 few TGTGCCAGTAGTCTTCTAGGGGGACTCTCACCCCTCCACTTT CASSLLGGLSPLHF
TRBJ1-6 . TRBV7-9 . TGTGCCAGCAGCTTAGCAAGCTCACCCCTCCACTTT CASSLASSPLHF
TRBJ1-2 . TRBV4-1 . TGCGCCAGCAGCCAAGAGGGCCAGTCATTGTATGGCTACACCTTC CASSQEGQSLYGYTF
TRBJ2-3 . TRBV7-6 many TGTGCCAGCAGCTTATGGCCAGAGGATACGCAGTATTTT CASSLWPEDTQYF
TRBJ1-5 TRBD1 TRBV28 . TGTGCCAGCAGTTCCCCGACCGGGACAGGCTATAGCAATCAGCCCCAGCATTTT CASSSPTGTGYSNQPQHF
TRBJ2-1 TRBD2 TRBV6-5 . TGTGCCAGCAGTTACCTCCCCCCGACTAGCGGGGCCTACAATGAGCAGTTCTTC CASSYLPPTSGAYNEQFF
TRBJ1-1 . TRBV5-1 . TGCGCCAGCAGCTCATTGGAAGTGAACACTGAAGCTTTCTTT CASSSLEVNTEAFF
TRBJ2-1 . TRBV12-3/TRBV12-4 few TGTGCCAGCAGCGTAGGGGGGGCCGACTACAATGAGCAGTTCTTC CASSVGGADYNEQFF
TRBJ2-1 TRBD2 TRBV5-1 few TGCGCCAGCAGCACTAGCGGGGGAATCCTTAACAATGAGCAGTTCTTC CASSTSGGILNNEQFF
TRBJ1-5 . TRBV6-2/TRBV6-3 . TGTGCCAGCAGTTACGACAATTCCCGCAATCAGCCCCAGCATTTT CASSYDNSRNQPQHF
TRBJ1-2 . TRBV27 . TGTGCCAGCAGTTTTTACCCCCACTATGGCTACACCTTC CASSFYPHYGYTF
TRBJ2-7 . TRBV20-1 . TGCAGTGCCGATTCAGGGGGGGACTACGAGCAGTACTTC CSADSGGDYEQYF
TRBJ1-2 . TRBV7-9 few TGTGCCAGCAGCTTAAGGGTAACAGGGAATGGCTACACCTTC CASSLRVTGNGYTF
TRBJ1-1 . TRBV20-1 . TGCAGTGCTATTTCAGGGAACACTGAAGCTTTCTTT CSAISGNTEAFF
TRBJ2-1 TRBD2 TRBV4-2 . TGTGCCAGCAGCCTGTGGACTAGCGGGGGAATTGAGCAGTTCTTC CASSLWTSGGIEQFF
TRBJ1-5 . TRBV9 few TGTGCCAGCAGCCCCGGTGGGGGCAGGAAGCCCCAGCATTTT CASSPGGGRKPQHF
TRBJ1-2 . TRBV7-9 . TGTGCCAGCAGCTTAGTGCCTTCCTTGTCCGATTTTCCCTATGGCTACACCTTC CASSLVPSLSDFPYGYTF